This T cell receptor beta chain is from a study of identical twins. Study findings and constraints: Instead of following the same donors, the conclusions were based on cross-sectional statistical analysis. Fewer insertions marked abundant cord blood beta clonotypes; young adult naive trended weakly, memory not at all.

This clonotype has a handful of counts. The antigen is not known. TCRdb re-called the 5' RACE reads with MiXCR, one entry per CDR3 protein. The data show approximately 230,000 distinct CDR3 sequences, about 14% seen once. The V and J ends lost 2 bases and 4 bases respectively, with 11 bases between them. This CDR3 is 14 amino acids long. Germline V gene sequence: CDR1 SGHRS, CDR2 YFSETQ. The TCR was taken from a woman aged 18-30 years in good health. The specimen was memory (CD45RO+) T cells sorted from blood. The chain is built from TRBV5-1 and TRBJ2-3; D could derive from TRBD1 or TRBD2 (6 bases each). The CDR3 nucleotides are TGCGCCAGCAGCTTTGGGGGGCTCCCAGATACGCAGTATTTT. Translating gives CASSFGGLPDTQYF.